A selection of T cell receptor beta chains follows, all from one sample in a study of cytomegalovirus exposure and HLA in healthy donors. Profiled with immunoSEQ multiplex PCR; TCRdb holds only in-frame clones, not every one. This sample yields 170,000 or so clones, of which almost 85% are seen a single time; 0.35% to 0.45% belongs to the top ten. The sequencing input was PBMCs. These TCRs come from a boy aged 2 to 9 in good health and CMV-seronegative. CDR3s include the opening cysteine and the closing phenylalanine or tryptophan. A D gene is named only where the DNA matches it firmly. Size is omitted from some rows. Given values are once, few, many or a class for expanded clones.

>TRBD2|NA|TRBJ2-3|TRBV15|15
CATSRAGGPLDTQYF
TGTGCCACCAGCAGAGCGGGAGGGCCTTTGGATACGCAGTATTTT
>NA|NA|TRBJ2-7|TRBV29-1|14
CSVEIPGLSYEQYF
TGCAGCGTTGAAATCCCGGGACTGTCCTACGAGCAGTACTTC
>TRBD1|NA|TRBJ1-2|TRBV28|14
CASSSLQGIDGYTF
TGTGCCAGCAGTTCGCTACAGGGGATTGATGGCTACACCTTC
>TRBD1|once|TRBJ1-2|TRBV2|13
CASREGTGNGYTF
TGTGCCAGCAGGGAGGGGACAGGGAATGGCTACACCTTC
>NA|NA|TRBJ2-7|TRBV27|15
CASSLGAGQLYEQYF
TGTGCCAGCAGTTTAGGGGCGGGACAGCTTTACGAGCAGTACTTC
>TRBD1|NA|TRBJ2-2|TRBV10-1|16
CASSERQGANTGELFF
TGCGCCAGCAGTGAAAGGCAGGGGGCTAACACCGGGGAGCTGTTTTTT
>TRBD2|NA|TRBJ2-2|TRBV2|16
CASSSTSGSRTGELFF
TGTGCCAGCAGTTCCACTAGCGGGAGTCGGACCGGGGAGCTGTTTTTT
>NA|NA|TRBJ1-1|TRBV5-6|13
CASSWTANTEAFF
TGTGCCAGCAGCTGGACAGCGAACACTGAAGCTTTCTTT
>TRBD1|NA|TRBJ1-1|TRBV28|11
CASSLDRGSFF
TGTGCCAGCAGTTTAGACAGGGGATCTTTCTTT
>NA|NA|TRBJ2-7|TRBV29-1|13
CSAGGGDSYEQYF
TGCAGCGCAGGAGGGGGGGACTCCTACGAGCAGTACTTC
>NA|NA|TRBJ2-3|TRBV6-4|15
CASSAGGSPTDTQYF
TGTGCCAGCAGTGCTGGAGGGAGCCCCACAGATACGCAGTATTTT
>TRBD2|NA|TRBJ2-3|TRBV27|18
CASSPLLGLAASTDTQYF
TGTGCCAGCTCCCCTCTACTTGGACTAGCAGCTAGCACAGATACGCAGTATTTT
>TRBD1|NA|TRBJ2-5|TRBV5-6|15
CASSFEGQGEETQYF
TGTGCCAGCAGCTTCGAGGGGCAGGGGGAAGAGACCCAGTACTTC
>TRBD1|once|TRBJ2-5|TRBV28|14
CASSRDRAQETQYF
TGTGCCAGCAGTCGCGACAGGGCACAAGAGACCCAGTACTTC
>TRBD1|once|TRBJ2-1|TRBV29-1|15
CSVPTGDRDYNEQFF
TGCAGCGTCCCAACGGGGGACAGGGACTACAATGAGCAGTTCTTC
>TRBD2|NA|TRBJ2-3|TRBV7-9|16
CASSWVAGLSTDTQYF
TGTGCCAGCAGCTGGGTAGCGGGATTAAGCACAGATACGCAGTATTTT
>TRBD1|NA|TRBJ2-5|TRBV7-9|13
CASSPTGKETQYF
TGTGCCAGCAGCCCGACAGGGAAAGAGACCCAGTACTTC
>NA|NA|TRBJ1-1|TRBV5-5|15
CASSSEQGPNTEAFF
TGTGCCAGCAGCTCTGAACAGGGACCGAACACTGAAGCTTTCTTT
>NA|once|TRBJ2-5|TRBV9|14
CASSARGVQETQYF
TGTGCCAGCAGCGCCAGGGGGGTTCAAGAGACCCAGTACTTC
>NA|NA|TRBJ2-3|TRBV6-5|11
CASSQRGLQYF
TGTGCCAGCAGCCAACGGGGGTTGCAGTATTTT